This T cell receptor (beta chain) was sequenced in a study of metastatic and nonmetastatic thyroid tumors. Across the whole study: For malignant and benign thyroid patients, tumor or nodule tissue and blood were the sources whose repertoires were compared.

The CDR3 is 14 amino acids. Germline-derived CDR1 and CDR2 are SGHRS and YFSETQ. The V end was cut by 0 bases, the J end by 2 bases, with 9 bases between. The entire patient cohort was treatment-naive prior to thyroid surgery. Whole-study findings and limits: In both blood and tumor samples, TCR beta diversity was reported significantly higher for malignant than benign nodules.

Original processing notes: Clinicopathological groups differed in CDR3, with these differences serving to build a distant-metastasis classifier for papillary thyroid cancer. With MiXCR, TCRdb called clones anew from the PCR reads. These V and J calls rely on TCRdb rather than the paper's analysis. The data contain over 30,000 clones, about 31% of them singletons. This clone was seen ten or more times. The target antigen is unknown. The J gene is TRBJ2-7, the V gene TRBV5-1, with D unresolved. This clonotype was obtained from a female donor with papillary thyroid cancer or a benign thyroid nodule (not recorded which). Some clones in this sample may be carry-over from other donors' samples. The source material was blood. CDR3 DNA: TGCGCCAGCAGCTTGGAGTCACCGACCTACGAGCAGTACTTC. As protein: CASSLESPTYEQYF.